This TCR beta chain is from a study of sequential checkpoint blockade in melanoma. Whole-study context: Arm A got nivolumab then ipilimumab; arm B the reverse, 1:1. Each arm's sequence ended with maintenance nivolumab.

The method was immunoSEQ multiplex PCR; TCRdb's version includes in-frame clones alone and lacks a portion of them. There are about 35,000 clones in the sample; 84% occur only once, and 4.5% to 7% lies in the top ten. V dropped 0 bases and J dropped 8 bases, with 8 bases sitting between them. The CDR3 spans 12 residues. Germline lookup yields CDR1 SGHTS and CDR2 YDEGEE. This sample's treatment: randomized to nivolumab then ipilimumab (arm A) or the reverse (arm B). From thawed PBMCs, live CD3+CD8+ cells negative for CD19 and CD56 were sorted. This specimen consisted of CD8+ T cells sorted from blood (inferred from file names), obtained from a patient given nivolumab and ipilimumab in sequence. This sequence joins TRBV5-8 and TRBJ1-2; D uncertain. The source of this sequence is a human donor with melanoma. Here the CDR3 DNA reads TGTGCCAGCAGCTTGGTTACAGTCGGCTACACCTTC. This sequence encodes CASSLVTVGYTF.